This entry features one T cell receptor beta chain sequence. The antigen remains undetermined. The PCR made use of 60 Vbeta and 13 Jbeta primers. The assay was immunoSEQ multiplex PCR, and TCRdb's table has in-frame clones only and misses some. The sample comprises about 140,000 clones, roughly 85% of which are singletons, and roughly 3.4% rests with the top ten. This sample is drawn from a study of cytomegalovirus exposure and HLA in healthy donors. General study findings and limits: Immune exposure was documented only through CMV serostatus. The productive fraction for most TCR beta V segments was about 90% or about 30% in an earlier analysis.

The V gene's germline CDR1 is WSHSY and CDR2 SAAADI. The V end was cut by 8 bases, the J end by 3 bases, with 7 bases between. This CDR3 spans 12 amino acids. Each donor was healthy, and each was a bone marrow donor. The sequenced sample was PBMCs. This TCR came from a male donor in good health and CMV-seronegative. The chain combines TRBV10-2 with TRBJ2-2, with no clear D. CDR3 amino acids: CASRYDTGELFF. Here the CDR3 DNA reads TGCGCCAGCCGCTATGACACCGGGGAGCTGTTTTTT.